This is a list of T cell receptor beta chains from one sample in a study of shared clonotypes between healthy human individuals. The data were produced by immunoSEQ multiplex PCR, yet TCRdb's version contains in-frame clones alone and is incomplete. Here the sample spans about 2.5 million clones, approximately 90% being singletons. Sample: naive CD4+ T cells from PBMCs. The receptor set was obtained from a man between 18 and 35 years old in good health. Some clones in this sample may be carry-over from other donors' samples. Each CDR3 is given with its conserved first and last residue. D genes are given only for firm matches. Clone size appears in some rows only: once, few, many, or a class for an expanded clone.

TRBJ2-5	-	TRBV28	few	CASSRQQETQYF	TGTGCCAGCAGTAGACAGCAAGAGACCCAGTACTTC
TRBJ2-5	TRBD2	TRBV9	-	CASSVGLAGGPSETQYF	TGTGCCAGCAGCGTAGGACTAGCGGGAGGGCCATCCGAGACCCAGTACTTC
TRBJ1-5	-	TRBV7-2	once	CASSLNTGVQPQHF	TGTGCCAGCAGCTTAAACACGGGGGTCCAGCCCCAGCATTTT
TRBJ2-1	-	TRBV6-5	once	CATKAGYNEQFF	TGTGCCACCAAAGCGGGTTACAATGAGCAGTTCTTC
TRBJ2-6	-	TRBV5-6	-	CASTSSTGLSILTF	TGTGCCAGCACTTCATCGACAGGCCTATCGATCCTGACTTTC
TRBJ2-5	-	TRBV9	-	CASSGALGAETQYF	TGTGCCAGCAGCGGGGCCTTGGGAGCAGAGACCCAGTACTTC
TRBJ2-3	-	TRBV5-6	-	CASSLAPPGSTDTQYF	TGTGCCAGCAGCTTGGCCCCGCCGGGGAGCACAGATACGCAGTATTTT
TRBJ2-5	TRBD2	TRBV10-1	-	CATSPGGGLETQYF	TGCGCCACCTCGCCGGGAGGGGGTCTGGAGACCCAGTACTTC
TRBJ1-4	-	TRBV2	-	CASDGPSTNEKLFF	TGTGCCAGCGATGGACCGTCAACTAATGAAAAACTGTTTTTT
TRBJ2-7	-	TRBV2	-	CASSDGTSYEQYF	TGTGCCAGCAGTGATGGCACCTCCTACGAGCAGTACTTC
TRBJ1-1	-	TRBV6-6	few	CASRLDLNTEAFF	TGTGCCAGCAGACTTGACCTGAACACTGAAGCTTTCTTT
TRBJ1-1	TRBD1	TRBV6-5	-	CASSLGGGVYGAFF	TGTGCCAGCAGTTTGGGAGGGGGCGTTTACGGAGCTTTCTTT
TRBJ2-5	-	TRBV5-4	-	CASSPLLSWGREETQYF	TGTGCCAGCAGCCCATTATTGTCGTGGGGGCGAGAAGAGACCCAGTACTTC
TRBJ1-5	-	TRBV18	few	CASSPGQDSNQPQHF	TGTGCCAGCTCACCGGGCCAAGATAGCAATCAGCCCCAGCATTTT
TRBJ2-1	TRBD2	TRBV30	-	CAWRAGGPPYDEQFF	TGTGCCTGGAGAGCGGGAGGGCCTCCCTACGATGAGCAGTTCTTC
TRBJ1-1	-	TRBV7-9	-	CASSLRREDTEAFF	TGTGCCAGCAGCTTGCGCAGGGAGGACACTGAAGCTTTCTTT
TRBJ2-1	-	TRBV5-1	-	CASSGQGKGIYNEQFF	TGCGCCAGCAGCGGTCAGGGAAAGGGGATTTACAATGAGCAGTTCTTC
TRBJ1-3	-	TRBV5-1	-	CASSPRTESGNTIYF	TGCGCCAGCAGCCCCCGGACAGAGTCTGGAAACACCATATATTTT
TRBJ2-5	-	TRBV9	-	CASSVGSGFGETQYF	TGTGCCAGCAGCGTAGGCTCAGGGTTTGGGGAGACCCAGTACTTC
TRBJ1-1	TRBD1	TRBV7-3	-	CASSLNPGQGATEAFF	TGTGCCAGCAGCTTAAACCCGGGACAGGGGGCCACTGAAGCTTTCTTT
TRBJ2-3	-	TRBV7-9	-	CASSPGPWDTQYF	TGTGCCAGCAGCCCGGGGCCCTGGGATACGCAGTATTTT
TRBJ2-1	TRBD1	TRBV18	-	CASSPLPGGSEQFF	TGTGCCAGCTCACCACTGCCAGGGGGCAGTGAGCAGTTCTTC
TRBJ1-3	-	TRBV4-1	-	CASSQGSHSGNTIYF	TGCGCCAGCAGCCAAGGCTCTCACTCTGGAAACACCATATATTTT
TRBJ1-1	-	TRBV11-1	few	CASSLGPNTEAFF	TGTGCCAGCAGCTTAGGTCCGAACACTGAAGCTTTCTTT
TRBJ2-3	TRBD2	TRBV28	-	CASSSRAGGGIF	TGTGCCAGCAGTTCCCGAGCGGGAGGGGGAATTTTT
TRBJ2-1	-	TRBV7-2	-	CASSVRGVEQFF	TGTGCCAGCAGCGTAAGGGGAGTTGAGCAGTTCTTC
TRBJ1-2	-	TRBV27	-	CASSFLNRDAYGYTF	TGTGCCAGCAGTTTTTTGAACAGGGATGCCTATGGCTACACCTTC
TRBJ2-1	-	TRBV5-4	-	CASSLLQGMEEQFF	TGTGCCAGCAGCTTGCTCCAGGGTATGGAGGAGCAGTTCTTC
TRBJ2-3	TRBD1	TRBV30	-	CAWSTTDRGSPTDTQYF	TGTGCCTGGAGTACTACAGACAGGGGGTCCCCAACAGATACGCAGTATTTT
TRBJ1-5	-	TRBV7-8	-	CASSLGPDRKNQPQHF	TGTGCCAGCAGCTTAGGACCTGACAGGAAAAATCAGCCCCAGCATTTT
TRBJ2-7	TRBD1	TRBV28	-	CASSLRQGSYEQYF	TGTGCCAGCAGTCTACGACAGGGATCCTACGAGCAGTACTTC
TRBJ2-1	-	TRBV9	-	CASSRGSGYNEQFF	TGTGCCAGCAGTCGGGGGAGCGGATACAATGAGCAGTTCTTC
TRBJ2-1	TRBD2	TRBV5-4	-	CASSLVSVGTREQFF	TGTGCCAGCAGCTTGGTTAGTGTCGGGACTAGAGAGCAGTTCTTC
TRBJ1-1	TRBD1	TRBV18	-	CASSLGQGALQTEAFF	TGTGCCAGCTCCCTCGGACAGGGGGCGCTTCAAACTGAAGCTTTCTTT
TRBJ2-7	-	TRBV6-1	once	CASSEQTISYEQYF	TGTGCCAGCAGTGAACAGACGATATCCTACGAGCAGTACTTC
TRBJ2-4	TRBD2	TRBV9	-	CASSVAGGASVSIQYF	TGTGCCAGCAGCGTAGCCGGGGGGGCCAGTGTTAGCATTCAGTACTTC
TRBJ1-4	-	TRBV4-1	few	CASSQALLLGDGKLFF	TGCGCCAGCAGCCAAGCCCTACTACTAGGGGATGGGAAACTGTTTTTT
TRBJ1-5	TRBD1	TRBV6-5	-	CASSYSWTGGQPQHF	TGTGCCAGCAGTTACTCATGGACAGGGGGCCAGCCCCAGCATTTT
TRBJ2-5	-	TRBV6-5	-	CASSQGPPGKETQYF	TGTGCCAGCAGTCAAGGGCCACCGGGAAAAGAGACCCAGTACTTC
TRBJ2-6	-	TRBV10-3	-	CAISAEGSGANVLTF	TGTGCCATCAGCGCCGAAGGCTCTGGGGCCAACGTCCTGACTTTC
TRBJ2-2	-	TRBV5-1	once	CASTLTTGQTGELFF	TGCGCCAGCACCCTAACGACGGGGCAGACCGGGGAGCTGTTTTTT
TRBJ1-3	-	TRBV19	-	CASSIAVLDGSGNTIYF	TGTGCCAGTAGTATTGCGGTGTTGGATGGCTCTGGAAACACCATATATTTT
TRBJ2-7	-	TRBV5-1	-	CASSLADSTYEQYF	TGCGCCAGCAGCTTGGCGGACAGTACCTACGAGCAGTACTTC
TRBJ2-5	TRBD2	TRBV11-2	-	CASSPIAGAETQYF	TGTGCCAGCAGTCCGATAGCGGGAGCTGAGACCCAGTACTTC
TRBJ1-2	-	TRBV12-2	-	CASRLVPHYGYTF	TGTGCAAGTCGCTTAGTACCCCACTATGGCTACACCTTC
TRBJ2-3	-	TRBV19	-	CASSPRRAGQEGADTQYF	TGTGCCAGTAGTCCCCGACGTGCCGGACAGGAGGGGGCAGATACGCAGTATTTT
TRBJ2-3	-	TRBV7-3	-	CASSGSTDTQYF	TGTGCCAGCAGCGGAAGCACAGATACGCAGTATTTT
TRBJ1-5	-	TRBV19	-	CASSIAAQPQHF	TGTGCCAGTAGTATCGCGGCTCAGCCCCAGCATTTT
TRBJ2-5	-	TRBV7-9	-	CASSWAGLPTQYF	TGTGCCAGCAGCTGGGCAGGGCTCCCGACCCAGTACTTC
TRBJ2-1	-	TRBV12-5	-	CASGLEGVNEQFF	TGTGCTAGTGGTTTGGAGGGTGTCAATGAGCAGTTCTTC
TRBJ2-7	TRBD1	TRBV5-1	-	CASSLPGTGSSYEQYF	TGCGCCAGCAGCTTGCCCGGGACAGGGAGCTCCTACGAGCAGTACTTC
TRBJ2-1	-	TRBV6-5	-	CASRRNSYNEQFF	TGTGCCAGCAGGCGAAACTCCTACAATGAGCAGTTCTTC
TRBJ2-2	-	TRBV19	-	CASSIVGHPFNTGELFF	TGTGCCAGTAGTATAGTAGGACACCCCTTTAACACCGGGGAGCTGTTTTTT
TRBJ2-1	TRBD1	TRBV18	-	CASSPQGASNEQFF	TGTGCCAGCTCACCGCAGGGGGCCAGCAATGAGCAGTTCTTC
TRBJ2-3	TRBD1	TRBV18	-	CASSPTRTGAGDTQYF	TGTGCCAGCTCACCAACACGGACAGGGGCGGGAGATACGCAGTATTTT
TRBJ2-3	TRBD2	TRBV19	-	CATEVVGGDTQYF	TGTGCCACCGAAGTAGTGGGAGGGGATACGCAGTATTTT
TRBJ2-7	-	TRBV28	once	CASKVPVTYEQYF	TGTGCCAGCAAGGTGCCGGTGACCTACGAGCAGTACTTC